This T cell receptor (beta chain) was identified during a study of cytomegalovirus exposure and HLA in healthy donors (dated by TCRdb to 2016 to 2017). Context from the whole study: According to an earlier analysis of several hundred of the donors, 150 million to 200 million T cells yielded 90 million to 140 million unique TCR beta sequences and roughly 280 Gb of sequence data. Roughly 300 gigabases of sequencing data and approximately 93 million unique TCR sequences were included in an early release covering roughly 700 HLA-typed donors. The genetic ancestry cluster associated with self-reported Caucasian donors included 70% to 85% of the roughly 400 genotyped donors. The study aimed to test whether signatures of past pathogen exposure could be identified by cataloging public T cell receptors. The study used immunosequencing to profile the T cell repertoires of hundreds of subjects and linked those repertoires to cytomegalovirus serostatus. A separate validation cohort of more than 100 different subjects was used in addition to the roughly 640-subject first cohort. To predict cytomegalovirus infection status, the study combined high-throughput TCR immunosequencing, statistical association of individual TCRs with disease status, and machine learning. A later analysis re-examined previously published TCR beta repertoires from just over 650 donors and added high-resolution HLA genotyping to investigate patterns of TCR occurrence. In the later analysis, no new phenotypic data were used to find candidate immune exposures; instead, reliance was placed on TCR beta sequences and their occurrence across donors. An earlier analysis of 500 to 650 of the donors applied high-throughput TCR beta sequencing to assess whether each TCR beta V gene segment acted as functional or pseudogenic. Donor age, sex, ethnicity and CMV serostatus were compiled alongside the repertoire data. A later genetic analysis took genome-wide SNP genotypes for about 55% of the roughly 700 donors and used that subset as a discovery cohort. All discovery cohort repertoires had been generated on a single sequencing platform. HLA typing covered class I and class II loci at four-digit resolution. Typing coverage differed by locus: A, B, C, DRB1 and DQB1 were typed in roughly 629-630 donors, DQA1 in 522, DPA1 in around 580, and DPB1 in around 490. A handful of DR-DQ haplotypes were treated as single units for association and clustering because of strong linkage in the cohort. Among 398 genotyped donors of the cohort, an average of around 250,000 unique TCR beta nucleotide sequences was sequenced per donor, of which roughly 18% were non-productive.

A word on this clone: No antigen is known for it. Nothing much larger sits one base from this clone, and base qualities are not available.

The library came from the immunoSEQ multiplex PCR assay. The multiplex PCR relied on a mix of 60 forward primers for TCR Vbeta segments and 13 reverse primers for TCR Jbeta segments. The CDR3 region of rearranged TCR beta genes was amplified from genomic DNA by a multiplex PCR assay. The Illumina HiSeq System was used to sequence the amplified TCR beta libraries as 87-base-pair reads. On the authors' methods: In a later analysis, 80 million or so unique TCR beta chains were counted across the 666 repertoires, and roughly 11 million of these chains were shared by at least two donors. Raw reads were error-corrected and collapsed into unique sequences with a nearest-neighbor algorithm that merged closely related sequences to remove PCR and sequencing errors. To assign V, D and J gene segments, CDR3 sequences were aligned to IMGT reference sequences. For a sequence to be retained, a match of at least six nucleotides was required to both a V gene segment and a J gene segment. A rearrangement counted as productive if the CDR3 had no stop codons and remained in frame with V and J, and every other rearrangement counted as non-productive. Following IMGT convention, CDR3 was defined as the stretch from the second conserved V-encoded cysteine up to the conserved J-encoded phenylalanine. Sequences without an unambiguous match to a single V gene segment were excluded from the earlier analysis of about 630 of the donors. In an earlier analysis of 587 of the donors, V segments were called functional above 56.7% productive rearrangements and were called segregating when the between-donor standard deviation exceeded 5%. A statistical classification framework was built to diagnose cytomegalovirus status from the catalog of TCR beta chain sequences. In a later analysis, V and J genes were assigned by comparing TCR nucleotide sequences against IMGT/GENE-DB human TR gene sequences. In a later analysis, CDR3 sequences and most-parsimonious VDJ recombination scenarios were assigned using the TCRdist pipeline. In a later analysis, each TCR beta chain was defined by its CDR3 amino acid sequence together with its V-gene family, and reads lacking a unique V-gene family were excluded. A later analysis removed several hundred highly shared, low-generation-probability nucleotide sequences to deal with suspected cross-contamination and a sequencing artifact. In a later analysis, a clonal expansion index for each public chain was calculated from normalized within-repertoire ranks of inferred template counts. In a later analysis, generation probabilities were computed with a VDJ recombination model fitted to out-of-frame rearrangements, and the resulting probabilities were checked against IGoR. In a later analysis, hypergeometric tests were used to score TCR-TCR, TCR-HLA and TCR-CMV co-occurrence, with a repertoire-size bias correction applied to TCR pairs. False discovery rates were estimated in a later analysis by permuting HLA or CMV assignments 20 times. In a later analysis, co-occurring TCRs were grouped using DBSCAN, with TCRdist sequence similarity added in when clustering inside HLA-allele-positive subsets. For co-occurrence clustering, repertoires with fewer than 30,000 or more than 120,000 public chains were excluded, along with roughly five repertoires with anomalous nucleotide sharing. This immuneACCESS table, as held by TCRdb, lists in-frame sequences with V and J called but not all clones. Of the missing ones, under half trace to an unresolved V gene in checked studies; the others have no known cause. That table furnishes V, J and clone size, whereas the DNA furnished D and trimming. This sample is represented by under 200,000 clones; approximately 71% of them were singletons. The ten most abundant clones make up under 5.5% of the sample.

The CDR3 has 14 amino acids, counting the end cysteine and phenylalanine. The kept DNA is CDR3 alone, 42 bases in frame from the first base. The germline V gene encodes CDR1 ENHRY and CDR2 SYGVKD. V is clipped by 4 bases and J by 6 bases, and the sequence between their germline boundaries is 13 bases long. The cohort comprised some 680 healthy bone marrow donors. At the time of sampling, all cohort members were nominally healthy, though unrecorded immune exposures were likely present. The donor was CMV seropositive and was included in the group of 250 to 350 seropositive cohort members. A peripheral blood sample was collected from each donor, and TCR beta sequencing was performed on peripheral blood mononuclear cells. Genomic DNA extraction from the blood cell samples was performed with the Qiagen DNeasy Blood Extraction Kit. The research as a whole found: A later genetic analysis reported fewer N-insertions in productive TCRs among donors in an Asian-associated ancestry cluster than the roughly 700-donor mean. Correlated functional status among segregating V segments might be attributable to linkage disequilibrium, but an unknown experimental factor could not be ruled out. Some IMGT-functional V segments, including TRBV6-2 and TRBV6-3, could not be told apart with the 87-base-pair reads, so those segments were excluded. In a later analysis, HLA-associated TCR beta chains showed more clonal expansion and lower generation probabilities than non-associated chains that were equally common. Three of the identified cytomegalovirus-associated TCR beta chains were confirmed in vitro to be specific for cytomegalovirus antigens. In an earlier analysis of approximately 600 of the donors, most TCR beta V segments were observed in productive rearrangements about 87% or about 30% of the time, broadly matching IMGT annotations. A cluster of highly shared sequence variants was judged likely to represent a technical artifact of the sequencing pipeline. A later analysis associated 16,951 TCR beta sequences with specific HLA alleles at a false discovery rate of 0.05. According to the authors, the approach could potentially be generalized to other disease states and immunological phenotypes. A total of about 150 TCR beta chains were listed by the study as associated with cytomegalovirus. While some public TCRs were present in many individuals, most TCR sequences turned up only very rarely across donors. According to a later analysis, parvovirus B19, influenza, CMV and Epstein-Barr virus appeared linked to several top co-occurrence clusters. Assigning TCR associations to individual alleles was difficult when HLA alleles, especially DR and DQ, strongly co-occurred. The earlier analysis of 587 of the donors excluded roughly 16 rarely observed V segments, including chromosome 9 orphons, because counts were too low. A further reported finding was that TCR beta sequences accurately predicted the HLA-A and HLA-B alleles for most subjects in the first cohort. The classifier was reported to diagnose cytomegalovirus status with high specificity and sensitivity in both the original cohort and the validation cohort. In a later analysis, the rate of TCR association differed among HLA loci, with DRB1 alleles having the most associated TCRs and HLA-C alleles having the fewest. In this cohort, only TCR beta chains were sequenced, and detectable features were limited by the absence of alpha or paired-chain data. Sequencing depth was assumed to be roughly uniform across donors in the presence/absence analyses, though that assumption may not hold. An association between a missense DCLRE1C variant and V-gene and J-gene trimming of TCR beta chains was found in a later genetic analysis and replicated in an independent cohort. CMV serostatus was the only immune exposure information available for the cohort. Because HLA typing was missing for some donors at each locus, association tests included only the typed subset. A later analysis found that most CMV-associated TCR beta chains appeared HLA-restricted, with HLA associations seemingly driven largely by CMV exposure.

Recombination joined TRBV10-3 with TRBJ2-1, with TRBD2 tentatively as D gene (6 bases match). The receptor was isolated from a woman aged 18-29 years in good health and CMV-seropositive. Sequencing input: PBMCs. The CDR3 corresponds to CAISGSGGLNEQFF. In nucleotide form, the sequence is TGTGCCATCAGTGGGTCCGGGGGACTCAATGAGCAGTTCTTC.